The entry that follows covers one T cell receptor (beta chain) sequence. Its recognized antigen is unknown. Base quality data are lacking; no much larger clone is found one base away. Trimming removed 6 bases from V and 4 bases from J; the gene matches leave 12 bases unexplained. Reading the germline V gene (reference sequence) gives CDR1 SSHAT and CDR2 FNYEAQ. CDR3 length: 16 amino acids, cysteine to phenylalanine. The read is trimmed to its CDR3 DNA, 48 bases read in frame from base 1. The cohort was made up of 500 to 800 healthy bone marrow donors. At the time of sampling, all cohort members were nominally healthy, though unrecorded immune exposures were likely present. The donor tested CMV seropositive and was one of the 289 seropositive cohort members. Every donor gave a peripheral blood sample, and the peripheral blood mononuclear cells from that sample were used for TCR beta sequencing. Genomic DNA extraction from the blood cell samples was performed with the Qiagen DNeasy Blood Extraction Kit.

This sample is drawn from a study of cytomegalovirus exposure and HLA in healthy donors (dated by TCRdb to about 2017). Regarding the complete study: According to an earlier analysis of a few hundred of the donors, 200 million or so T cells yielded approximately 120 million unique TCR beta sequences and about 280 Gb of sequence data. About 300 gigabases of sequencing data and 75 million to 85 million unique TCR sequences made up an early release that covered roughly 670 HLA-typed donors. Of the roughly 400 genotyped donors, 65% to 90% fell in the genetic ancestry cluster associated with self-reported Caucasian donors. The study was designed to test whether signatures of past pathogen exposure could be identified by cataloging public T cell receptors. Using immunosequencing, the study profiled T cell repertoires from about 610 subjects and related those repertoires to cytomegalovirus serostatus. Along with the approximately 700-subject first cohort, a separate validation cohort of over a hundred different subjects was used. To predict cytomegalovirus infection status, the study brought together high-throughput TCR immunosequencing, statistical association of individual TCRs with disease status, and machine learning. To study patterns of TCR occurrence, a later analysis re-analyzed previously published TCR beta repertoires from around 670 donors and added high-resolution HLA genotyping. In the later analysis, no new phenotypic data were used to find candidate immune exposures; instead, reliance was placed on TCR beta sequences and their occurrence across donors. An earlier analysis of approximately 580 of the donors used high-throughput TCR beta sequencing to judge whether each TCR beta V gene segment behaved as functional or pseudogenic. Donor age, sex, ethnicity and CMV serostatus were compiled together with the repertoire data. Genome-wide SNP genotypes for about 65% of the 666 donors were used in a later genetic analysis, which treated that subset as a discovery cohort. All discovery cohort repertoires had been generated using a single sequencing platform. Class I and class II HLA loci were covered by the typing at four-digit resolution. Typing coverage differed by locus: A, B, C, DRB1 and DQB1 were typed in roughly 620-640 donors, DQA1 in approximately 520, DPA1 in approximately 610, and DPB1 in about 450. Roughly five DR-DQ haplotypes were handled as single units for association and clustering, since linkage in the cohort was strong. On average, 235,054 unique TCR beta nucleotide sequences were sequenced per donor among a few hundred genotyped donors of the cohort, with 15% to 20% of those sequences being non-productive.

Broader findings and caveats from the paper: Compared with the roughly 670-donor mean, donors in an Asian-associated ancestry cluster had fewer N-insertions in productive TCRs, according to a later genetic analysis. A later analysis found that HLA-associated TCR beta chains were more clonally expanded and had lower generation probabilities than equally common non-associated chains. This cohort had only TCR beta chains sequenced, and the lack of alpha or paired-chain data limited which features could be detected. A later analysis found that TCR association rates varied across HLA loci, with DRB1 alleles showing the most associated TCRs and HLA-C alleles the fewest. Linkage disequilibrium might explain the correlated functional status among segregating V segments, but an unknown experimental factor could not be ruled out. In vitro tests confirmed that a few of the cytomegalovirus-associated TCR beta chains recognize cytomegalovirus antigens. While some public TCRs were present in many individuals, most TCR sequences turned up only very rarely across donors. A cluster of highly shared sequence variants was judged likely to be a technical artifact of the sequencing pipeline. In a later analysis, several top co-occurrence clusters were reported to appear linked to parvovirus B19, influenza, CMV and Epstein-Barr virus. Immune exposure information for the cohort was limited to CMV serostatus. A later analysis found that most CMV-associated TCR beta chains appeared HLA-restricted, with HLA associations seemingly driven largely by CMV exposure. An earlier analysis of 587 of the donors showed that most TCR beta V segments appeared in productive rearrangements either about 87% or about 30% of the time, which broadly matched IMGT annotations. According to the authors, the approach could potentially be generalized to other disease states and immunological phenotypes. V-gene and J-gene trimming of TCR beta chains was associated with a missense DCLRE1C variant in a later genetic analysis, and the association was replicated in an independent cohort. Assigning TCR associations to individual alleles was difficult when HLA alleles, especially DR and DQ, strongly co-occurred. Because the 87-base-pair reads could not distinguish some IMGT-functional V segments, including TRBV6-2 and TRBV6-3, those segments were excluded. Sequencing depth was assumed to be roughly uniform across donors in the presence/absence analyses, though that assumption may not hold. A total of roughly 160 TCR beta chains were listed by the study as associated with cytomegalovirus. Because counts were too low, roughly 18 rarely observed V segments, including chromosome 9 orphons, were left out of the earlier analysis of over 550 of the donors. Because HLA typing was missing for some donors at each locus, association tests included only the typed subset. Specific HLA alleles were associated with 18,000 or so TCR beta sequences at a false discovery rate of 0.05 in a later analysis. The classifier was reported to diagnose cytomegalovirus status with high specificity and sensitivity in both the original cohort and the validation cohort. A further reported finding was that TCR beta sequences accurately predicted the HLA-A and HLA-B alleles for most subjects in the first cohort.

Library creation used the immunoSEQ multiplex PCR assay. For the multiplex PCR, a mixture combining 60 forward primers for TCR Vbeta segments and 13 reverse primers for TCR Jbeta segments was used. The CDR3 region of rearranged TCR beta genes was amplified from genomic DNA by a multiplex PCR assay. The Illumina HiSeq System was used to sequence the amplified TCR beta libraries as 87-base-pair reads. As for the original processing: In a later analysis, tens of millions of unique TCR beta chains were counted across the roughly 700 repertoires, and around 10 million of these chains were shared by at least two donors. A nearest-neighbor algorithm error-corrected the raw reads and collapsed the reads into unique sequences, merging closely related sequences to remove PCR and sequencing errors. To assign V, D and J gene segments, CDR3 sequences were aligned to IMGT reference sequences. For a sequence to be retained, a match of at least six nucleotides was required to both a V gene segment and a J gene segment. A rearrangement was called productive if the CDR3 had no stop codons and remained in frame with V and J, and every other rearrangement was called non-productive. CDR3 was defined by IMGT convention, running from the second conserved V-encoded cysteine to the conserved J-encoded phenylalanine. The earlier analysis of some 540 of the donors excluded any sequence lacking an unambiguous match to a single V gene segment. In an earlier analysis of more than 500 of the donors, a V segment was called functional when productive rearrangements were above 56.7%, and segregating when the standard deviation between donors exceeded 5%. To diagnose cytomegalovirus status from the catalog of TCR beta chain sequences, a statistical classification framework was built. A later analysis assigned V and J genes by comparing TCR nucleotide sequences with IMGT/GENE-DB human TR gene sequences. A later analysis assigned CDR3 sequences and most-parsimonious VDJ recombination scenarios with the TCRdist pipeline. In a later analysis, every TCR beta chain was defined by the combination of its CDR3 amino acid sequence and its V-gene family, and reads without a unique V-gene family were dropped. As a way to deal with suspected cross-contamination and a sequencing artifact, a later analysis dropped 450 to 600 nucleotide sequences that were highly shared and had low generation probability. In a later analysis, a clonal expansion index was calculated for each public chain from normalized within-repertoire ranks of inferred template counts. A later analysis computed generation probabilities with a VDJ recombination model fitted to out-of-frame rearrangements, and checked the results against IGoR. Hypergeometric tests were used in a later analysis to score TCR-TCR, TCR-HLA and TCR-CMV co-occurrence, with a repertoire-size bias correction applied to the TCR pairs. In a later analysis, false discovery rates were estimated by permuting HLA or CMV assignments 20 times. In a later analysis, co-occurring TCRs were grouped using DBSCAN, with TCRdist sequence similarity added in when clustering inside HLA-allele-positive subsets. Co-occurrence clustering excluded repertoires with fewer than 30,000 or more than 120,000 public chains, plus five with anomalous nucleotide sharing. This is the immuneACCESS table as TCRdb keeps it, with only in-frame sequences that have V and J called. A part of the clones is gone; compared with another copy, unresolved V genes explain less than half, and the rest is unexplained. The V and J calls and clone size come from that table; D and trimming were worked out from the DNA. This sample has about 150,000 clones in its table, and 70% to 85% of those were observed once. Roughly 1.4% of the sample comes from the top ten.

The TCR sequence derives from a young woman in good health and CMV-seropositive. The receptor chain draws on TRBV7-7 and TRBJ2-1; TRBD1 matches 7 bases in the middle. Material for sequencing was PBMCs. Here the CDR3 is given as CASSSLGTAFYNEQFF. At the DNA level, the sequence is TGTGCCAGCAGTTCCCTTGGGACAGCGTTTTACAATGAGCAGTTCTTC.